This TCR beta chain stems from a study of T cell responses to AZD1222 COVID-19 vaccine. Overall study results and limits: Every sample of the repertoires postdated the peak T cell response. Spike-specific TCR breadth and depth rose after two AZD1222 doses.

Measured with immunoSEQ multiplex PCR; TCRdb has only the in-frame clones, and not every one. Here the sample spans 150,000 or so clones, 80% to 90% being singletons. Concerning this clone itself: Its antigen is still unknown.

The source is an adult in good health. The specimen comprised peripheral blood, sampled on day 0 of AZD1222 vaccination.

In nucleotides, the CDR3 is TGTGCCAGCAGCTTTGCCCGGGGGGGCCATCAGCCCCAGCATTTT. Translating gives CASSFARGGHQPQHF. The V call is TRBV7-8, the J call TRBJ1-5, with D maybe TRBD1 (6 bases). Trimming removed 3 bases from V and 5 bases from J, with 14 bases in between. The CDR3 runs 15 residues. CDR1 SGHVS and CDR2 FQNEAQ come from the germline V gene.